Described below is a single T cell receptor beta chain sequence and its context. These data belong to a study of T cells after yellow fever vaccination. About the study: Libraries from low-cell-number fractions were prepared with the SMART-Seq v4 Ultra Low Input RNA kit.

Study-level points and caveats: Reappearance after the booster was seen for most primary-vaccination clones, at around 95% CD4 and around 90% CD8.

Making TCR cDNA involved 5'RACE template switching, which added UMIs and a universal primer site. Each CDR3 protein gets one entry after TCRdb re-called the 5' RACE reads with MiXCR. The sample carries roughly 96,000 distinct CDR3 sequences, approximately 8.4% recorded once. The CDR3 consists of 14 residues. Germline CDR1 and CDR2: MGHRA and YSYEKL. V was cut by 0 bases and J by 7 bases, with 10 bases left in between. The receptor's source is a man between 18 and 29 years old who received the YFV17D yellow fever vaccine. The rearrangement joins TRBV4-1 to TRBJ1-5; tentatively, D is TRBD1 (5 bases). The sequences come from CD8+ T cells not binding an NS4B(214-222) dextramer, sorted from PBMCs, collected approximately 15 days after the first yellow fever vaccination. The CDR3 spells CASSQETGPQPQHF. The CDR3 nucleotides read TGCGCCAGCAGCCAAGAAACAGGTCCCCAGCCCCAGCATTTT.